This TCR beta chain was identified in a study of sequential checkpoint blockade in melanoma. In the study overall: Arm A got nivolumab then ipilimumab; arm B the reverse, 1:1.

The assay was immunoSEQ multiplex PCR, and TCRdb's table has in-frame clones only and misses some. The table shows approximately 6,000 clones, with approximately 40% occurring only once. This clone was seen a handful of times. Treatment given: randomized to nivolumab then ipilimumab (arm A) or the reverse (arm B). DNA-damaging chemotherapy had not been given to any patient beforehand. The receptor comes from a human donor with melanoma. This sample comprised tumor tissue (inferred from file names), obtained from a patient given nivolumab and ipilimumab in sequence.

The CDR3 reads CASSYSGAGTEAFF. The DNA of the CDR3 is TGTGCCAGCAGTTACTCGGGCGCGGGGACTGAAGCTTTCTTT. This chain joins TRBV6-8 and TRBJ1-1; D is uncertain. Trimming left V 0 bases short and J 5 bases short, with 10 bases between. This CDR3 contains 14 residues. Germline lookup yields CDR1 MNHGY and CDR2 SAAAGT.